A selection of T cell receptor beta chains follows, all from one sample in a study of blood T cell repertoires in COVID-19. Sequencing used immunoSEQ multiplex PCR; TCRdb keeps in-frame clones, though not all of them. In the table there are some 150,000 clones, 80% of which are singletons. Sequencing input: peripheral blood. These receptors all stem from a man aged 60 to 69 with active or convalescent COVID-19. Both conserved end residues are part of each CDR3. A D gene is named only where the DNA matches it firmly. Not all rows give a size; the values are once, few, many and, for expanded clones, a class.

j_call: TRBJ2-3
d_call: TRBD1
v_call: TRBV11-3
clone_size: once
cdr3_nt: TGTGCCAGCAGCCCGCGGACAGGGACAGATACGCAGTATTTT
cdr3_aa: CASSPRTGTDTQYF

j_call: TRBJ1-3
d_call: NA
v_call: TRBV5-6
clone_size: NA
cdr3_nt: TGTGCCAGCAGCTTGGGAGGGGGATCTGGAAACACCATATATTTT
cdr3_aa: CASSLGGGSGNTIYF

j_call: TRBJ2-7
d_call: TRBD2
v_call: TRBV6-5
clone_size: NA
cdr3_nt: TGTGCCAGCAGCCGGGACTACTCCTACGAGCAGTACTTC
cdr3_aa: CASSRDYSYEQYF

j_call: TRBJ2-1
d_call: TRBD1
v_call: TRBV24-1
clone_size: many
cdr3_nt: TGTGCCACCAGTGTTGAAGGACAGGGCGGCAATGAGCAGTTCTTC
cdr3_aa: CATSVEGQGGNEQFF

j_call: TRBJ2-7
d_call: NA
v_call: TRBV21-1
clone_size: NA
cdr3_nt: TGTGCCAGCAGTTCGGGACTAGCGGGAGAGGACTACGAGCAGTACTTC
cdr3_aa: CASSSGLAGEDYEQYF

j_call: TRBJ1-5
d_call: NA
v_call: TRBV7-2
clone_size: NA
cdr3_nt: TGTGCCAGCAGCTTAGCCCCCGTAGCTCAAGGCTTCCAGCCCCAGCATTTT
cdr3_aa: CASSLAPVAQGFQPQHF

j_call: TRBJ2-7
d_call: NA
v_call: TRBV5-1
clone_size: NA
cdr3_nt: TGCGCCAGCAGCTTGGGGGCAGGGATGTGGGAGCAGTACTTC
cdr3_aa: CASSLGAGMWEQYF

j_call: TRBJ2-7
d_call: NA
v_call: TRBV7-9
clone_size: NA
cdr3_nt: TGTGCCAGCGGGCAGGACTACTACGAGCAGTACTTC
cdr3_aa: CASGQDYYEQYF

j_call: TRBJ1-3
d_call: NA
v_call: TRBV7-9
clone_size: NA
cdr3_nt: TGTGCCAGCAGCTTAACAGTCTCTGGAAACACCATATATTTT
cdr3_aa: CASSLTVSGNTIYF

j_call: TRBJ1-3
d_call: NA
v_call: TRBV18
clone_size: NA
cdr3_nt: TGTGCCAGCTCACCGGGAGCTGGAAACACCATATATTTT
cdr3_aa: CASSPGAGNTIYF

j_call: TRBJ1-4
d_call: NA
v_call: TRBV27
clone_size: few
cdr3_nt: TGTGCCAGCAGCCTCCAGAGCGTGGACAGTCCTAATGAAAAACTGTTTTTT
cdr3_aa: CASSLQSVDSPNEKLFF

j_call: TRBJ1-2
d_call: NA
v_call: TRBV12-3/TRBV12-4
clone_size: few
cdr3_nt: TGTGCCAGCAGTTTGGCCTGGAGAGATGGCTACACCTTC
cdr3_aa: CASSLAWRDGYTF

j_call: TRBJ2-5
d_call: NA
v_call: TRBV4-1
clone_size: NA
cdr3_nt: TGCGCCAGCAGCCAAGGGATGCAGGAAGAGACCCAGTACTTC
cdr3_aa: CASSQGMQEETQYF

j_call: TRBJ1-6
d_call: TRBD1
v_call: TRBV6-6
clone_size: NA
cdr3_nt: TGTGCCAGCAGTCCCTCCGGACAGGGCTACAATTCACCCCTCCACTTT
cdr3_aa: CASSPSGQGYNSPLHF

j_call: TRBJ2-7
d_call: TRBD2
v_call: TRBV6-6
clone_size: few
cdr3_nt: TGTGCCAGCAGGAATAGCGGGAGGGCCGACGAGCAGTACTTC
cdr3_aa: CASRNSGRADEQYF

j_call: TRBJ1-1
d_call: TRBD1
v_call: TRBV10-3
clone_size: NA
cdr3_nt: TGTGCCATCACCAAAAGACAGGGGAACACTGAAGCTTTCTTT
cdr3_aa: CAITKRQGNTEAFF

j_call: TRBJ1-1
d_call: TRBD1
v_call: TRBV25-1
clone_size: NA
cdr3_nt: TGTGCCAGCACGAGGACAGGGGGCCCTGAAGCTTTCTTT
cdr3_aa: CASTRTGGPEAFF

j_call: TRBJ2-5
d_call: NA
v_call: TRBV9
clone_size: NA
cdr3_nt: TGTGCCAGCAGCGTAGGAGGTGGGGAGACCCAGTACTTC
cdr3_aa: CASSVGGGETQYF

j_call: TRBJ2-7
d_call: NA
v_call: TRBV29-1
clone_size: NA
cdr3_nt: TGCAGCGTCACGGGACACTCATACGAGCAGTACTTC
cdr3_aa: CSVTGHSYEQYF

j_call: TRBJ1-2
d_call: TRBD1
v_call: TRBV14
clone_size: NA
cdr3_nt: TGTGCCAGCAGCCAAGACCGGACAGGCTCCTATGGCTACACCTTC
cdr3_aa: CASSQDRTGSYGYTF

j_call: TRBJ1-5
d_call: TRBD1
v_call: TRBV2
clone_size: once
cdr3_nt: TGTGCCAGCAGAAGGGACAGGGAGTTGAGCGAGCCCCAGCATTTT
cdr3_aa: CASRRDRELSEPQHF

j_call: TRBJ1-5
d_call: NA
v_call: TRBV11-2
clone_size: NA
cdr3_nt: TGTGCCAGCAGCTTAGGAGTGGGTGTCGGGGTTCTGAGTCAGCCCCAGCATTTT
cdr3_aa: CASSLGVGVGVLSQPQHF

j_call: TRBJ2-1
d_call: TRBD1
v_call: TRBV2
clone_size: NA
cdr3_nt: TGTGCCAGCAGCGAGGGGGCGGGCCGGAGCTCCTACAATGAGCAGTTCTTC
cdr3_aa: CASSEGAGRSSYNEQFF

j_call: TRBJ1-1
d_call: TRBD1
v_call: TRBV5-1
clone_size: NA
cdr3_nt: TGCGCCAGCAGCCCCTCGGGCAGGGGGCCTTCGGAAGCTTTCTTT
cdr3_aa: CASSPSGRGPSEAFF

j_call: TRBJ2-1
d_call: TRBD1
v_call: TRBV7-6
clone_size: NA
cdr3_nt: TGTGCCAGCAGCTTCCTGGACAGGGGGCGCGTAAATGAGCAGTTCTTC
cdr3_aa: CASSFLDRGRVNEQFF

j_call: TRBJ2-5
d_call: TRBD1
v_call: TRBV3-1/TRBV3-2
clone_size: NA
cdr3_nt: TGTGCCAGCAGCCAAGCCCGGGACAGGGAGTACTTC
cdr3_aa: CASSQARDREYF

j_call: TRBJ2-7
d_call: NA
v_call: TRBV5-1
clone_size: NA
cdr3_nt: TGCGCCAGCAGCTTGGACAGGGCCCGCGGGGAGCAGTACTTC
cdr3_aa: CASSLDRARGEQYF

j_call: TRBJ1-5
d_call: NA
v_call: TRBV28
clone_size: NA
cdr3_nt: TGTGCCAGCAGTTTGGGGGGTCCCGTGAGCAATCAGCCCCAGCATTTT
cdr3_aa: CASSLGGPVSNQPQHF

j_call: TRBJ1-5
d_call: TRBD1
v_call: TRBV6-2/TRBV6-3
clone_size: NA
cdr3_nt: TGTGCCAGCAGCAGAGCCGGGACAGCACCGAAGCCCCAGCATTTT
cdr3_aa: CASSRAGTAPKPQHF

j_call: TRBJ2-5
d_call: NA
v_call: TRBV14
clone_size: NA
cdr3_nt: TGTGCCAGCAGTACCCGGGAGAGGGGGCGATTGGTTGAGACCCAGTACTTC
cdr3_aa: CASSTRERGRLVETQYF

j_call: TRBJ1-1
d_call: TRBD1
v_call: TRBV10-3
clone_size: NA
cdr3_nt: TGTGCCATCACTGACAGGGAGGATACCACTGAAGCTTTCTTT
cdr3_aa: CAITDREDTTEAFF

j_call: TRBJ1-5
d_call: NA
v_call: TRBV19
clone_size: once
cdr3_nt: TGTGCCAGTAGATCCCACGGGGGGCAGCCCCAGCATTTT
cdr3_aa: CASRSHGGQPQHF

j_call: TRBJ2-3
d_call: TRBD1
v_call: TRBV19
clone_size: NA
cdr3_nt: TGTGCCAGTAGTACCCAGACAGGGTGGATTGAGACAGATACGCAGTATTTT
cdr3_aa: CASSTQTGWIETDTQYF

j_call: TRBJ1-5
d_call: NA
v_call: TRBV9
clone_size: NA
cdr3_nt: TGTGCCAGCAGCTTAGAGGGAGGGAATCAGCCCCAGCATTTT
cdr3_aa: CASSLEGGNQPQHF

j_call: TRBJ1-2
d_call: TRBD1
v_call: TRBV28
clone_size: NA
cdr3_nt: TGTGCCAGCAGTCAGGGGGAAGCTAACTATGGCTACACCTTC
cdr3_aa: CASSQGEANYGYTF

j_call: TRBJ1-1
d_call: NA
v_call: TRBV30
clone_size: once
cdr3_nt: TGTGCCTGGAGCAAAACCGAGGGAGCTGAAGCTTTCTTT
cdr3_aa: CAWSKTEGAEAFF

j_call: TRBJ2-1
d_call: TRBD2
v_call: TRBV7-9
clone_size: NA
cdr3_nt: TGTGCCAGCAGCTCTGGACTAGTGGGTTTGGATGAGCAGTTCTTC
cdr3_aa: CASSSGLVGLDEQFF

j_call: TRBJ2-3
d_call: TRBD2
v_call: TRBV6-2/TRBV6-3
clone_size: once
cdr3_nt: TGTGCCAGCAGTACAACTAGCGGGAGTACAGATACGCAGTATTTT
cdr3_aa: CASSTTSGSTDTQYF

j_call: TRBJ2-5
d_call: NA
v_call: TRBV19
clone_size: once
cdr3_nt: TGTGCCAGTAGTATTCAGGGGCTCCAAGAGACCCAGTACTTC
cdr3_aa: CASSIQGLQETQYF

j_call: TRBJ2-7
d_call: NA
v_call: TRBV14
clone_size: NA
cdr3_nt: TGTGCCAGCAGCCAAGGCAGGCGATCCTACGAGCAGTACTTC
cdr3_aa: CASSQGRRSYEQYF

j_call: TRBJ2-3
d_call: NA
v_call: TRBV27
clone_size: NA
cdr3_nt: TGTGCCAGCAGTTTTCAGGGAACAACAGATACGCAGTATTTT
cdr3_aa: CASSFQGTTDTQYF

j_call: TRBJ2-5
d_call: NA
v_call: TRBV25-1
clone_size: NA
cdr3_nt: TGTGCCAGCAGCCCCGGAGGGTCCGGGGAGACCCAGTACTTC
cdr3_aa: CASSPGGSGETQYF

j_call: TRBJ2-6
d_call: TRBD1
v_call: TRBV7-8
clone_size: NA
cdr3_nt: TGTGCCAGCAGCTCTCAGGGGGTGAGTGGGGCCAACGTCCTGACTTTC
cdr3_aa: CASSSQGVSGANVLTF

j_call: TRBJ2-3
d_call: NA
v_call: TRBV7-3
clone_size: NA
cdr3_nt: TGTGCCAGCAGCCCCCGGCCCCGACAGACGCAGTATTTT
cdr3_aa: CASSPRPRQTQYF

j_call: TRBJ2-3
d_call: NA
v_call: TRBV9
clone_size: NA
cdr3_nt: TGTGCCAGCAGCGTAGCTGAGGATACGCAGTATTTT
cdr3_aa: CASSVAEDTQYF

j_call: TRBJ1-2
d_call: TRBD1
v_call: TRBV6-5
clone_size: once
cdr3_nt: TGTGCCAGTACCACAGGGGGCGAGGGGAACTATGGCTACACCTTC
cdr3_aa: CASTTGGEGNYGYTF

j_call: TRBJ2-3
d_call: TRBD2
v_call: TRBV9
clone_size: NA
cdr3_nt: TGTGCCAGCAGCCCCGGACTAGAATCAGATACGCAGTATTTT
cdr3_aa: CASSPGLESDTQYF

j_call: TRBJ1-5
d_call: NA
v_call: TRBV6-2/TRBV6-3
clone_size: few
cdr3_nt: TGTGCCAGCAGTCGCCTGGGACCCCCGGACAGGCCCCAGCATTTT
cdr3_aa: CASSRLGPPDRPQHF